These 4 T cell receptor beta chains were sequenced from one sample in a study of T-cell memory formation after mild COVID-19. TCRdb reprocessed the 5' RACE reads via MiXCR and lists one record per CDR3 protein. The sample lists under 350,000 distinct CDR3 sequences, around 15% occurring once. The sequenced material came from PBMCs or a T cell subset sorted from them (not recorded which). Receptors originate from a man aged 18-30 years who had mild COVID-19 (a few samples of this study predate the infection). Cell type and time point are not known.

The V and J genes are TRBV6-5 and TRBJ2-3; maybe TRBD1 (6 bases). Germline loops: CDR1 MNHEY, CDR2 SVGAGI. Trimming removed 6 bases from V and 0 bases from J, with 7 bases in between. The CDR3 is made up of 13 amino acids. The DNA of the CDR3 is TGTGCCAGCAGAGGACAGAGCACAGATACGCAGTATTTT. Its translation is CASRGQSTDTQYF.

This clonotype was seen only a few times. J is TRBJ2-1 and V is TRBV2; D not resolved. This CDR3 is 11 amino acids long. V lost 11 bases and J lost 2, with 7 bases in between. Germline V gene data show CDR1 as SNHLY and CDR2 as FYNNEI. The CDR3 spells CAQSPYNEQFF. CDR3 coding DNA: TGTGCCCAGAGTCCCTACAATGAGCAGTTCTTC.

This clonotype has at least ten counts. This chain links TRBV5-1 with TRBJ2-7, with D perhaps matching TRBD1 (6 bases). CDR1 is SGHRS and CDR2 is YFSETQ in the germline V gene. V lost 4 bases and J lost 1, with 15 bases in between. The CDR3 is made up of 15 amino acids. The CDR3 spells CASSGTGLKSYEQYF. DNA for the CDR3: TGCGCCAGCAGCGGAACAGGGTTGAAGTCCTACGAGCAGTACTTC.

This clonotype was counted only a few times. The V call is TRBV23-1, the J call TRBJ2-7; 11 bases align to TRBD1. TRBV23-1 is known as an ORF, though its function is uncertain. J was trimmed by 1 base and V by 2 bases; bases with no gene match: 10. This CDR3 is built from 18 residues. CDR3 protein: CASSQGDRGSSLSYEQYV. DNA of the CDR3: TGCGCCAGCAGTCAAGGGGACAGGGGGTCGTCATTATCCTACGAGCAGTACGTC.